This T cell receptor beta chain was identified during a study of blood T cell repertoires in COVID-19. Background on the study: Samples of COVID-19 (acute and convalescent) were obtained from the United States, Italy and Spain. The analysed material was cDNA or gDNA that came from T cells, B-cell-depleted T cells, or PBMCs.

The ends lost 0 bases at V and 2 bases at J; junction bases unmatched: 4. Looked up from germline, CDR1 is LGHNA and CDR2 is YNFKEQ. The CDR3 has 16 residues. Authors' processing steps: Amplification of reference gene primers provided the estimated nucleated cell counts. Here immunoSEQ multiplex PCR was the method, and the copy in TCRdb shows in-frame clones only, minus some. From that table come the V and J calls and clone size; the DNA was used to work out D and trimming. Among 210,000 or so clones listed, nearly 90% were seen once. The chain carries TRBV4-2 and TRBJ2-1, with 7 bases aligning to TRBD2. The source material was peripheral blood. The source is a man over 45 with acute or convalescent COVID-19. For the CDR3, the DNA is TGTGCCAGCAGCCAAGATTTAAGCGGGGCCTACAATGAGCAGTTCTTC. Encoded protein: CASSQDLSGAYNEQFF.